These 17 T cell receptor beta chains were sequenced from one sample in a study of cytomegalovirus exposure and HLA in healthy donors. The data were produced by immunoSEQ multiplex PCR, yet TCRdb's version contains in-frame clones alone and is incomplete. The data contain 150,000 to 200,000 clones, over 85% of them singletons. Material: PBMCs. The origin of the receptors is a woman under 30 in good health and CMV-seropositive.

The V call is TRBV6-5, the J call TRBJ1-1, with TRBD1 matching over 7 bases. V gave up 4 bases and J gave up 1 base; unmatched junction bases: 3. The CDR3 loop spans 14 amino acids. From germline, CDR1 is MNHEY and CDR2 SVGAGI. The CDR3 reads CASSWGQPNTEAFF. The CDR3 DNA is TGTGCCAGCAGTTGGGGACAGCCGAACACTGAAGCTTTCTTT.

CDR3 in amino acids: CASSLTTGNDGYTF. CDR3 nucleotides: TGTGCCAGCAGCCTAACGACAGGGAACGACGGCTACACCTTC. The chain has TRBV9 and TRBJ1-2, with 7 bases that match TRBD1. Germline V gene lookup returns CDR1 SGDLS and CDR2 YYNGEE. The CDR3 is 14 residues long. Unmatched junction bases numbered 11, after V lost 4 bases and J lost 8 bases.

A single count supports this clone. This sequence joins TRBV11-2 and TRBJ1-1; possible D gene TRBD1, 6 bases. V lost 7 bases and J 1 base, leaving 16 bases between the germline ends. Looked up from germline, CDR1 is SGHAT and CDR2 is FQNNGV. This CDR3 region has 15 residues. The CDR3 loop is CASTPGDGRNTEAFF. CDR3 coding DNA: TGTGCCAGCACCCCAGGGGATGGAAGGAACACTGAAGCTTTCTTT.

The V and J genes are TRBV7-2 and TRBJ2-7, with 11 bases lining up with TRBD2. CDR1 SGHTA and CDR2 FQGNSA come from the germline V gene. The CDR3 has 16 amino acids. V dropped 2 bases and J dropped 3; count of bases not matched to a gene: 6. CDR3 DNA: TGTGCCAGCAGCTTAAGATATAGCGGGAGGGGCTACGAGCAGTACTTC. It yields the protein CASSLRYSGRGYEQYF.

The chain links TRBV5-4 to TRBJ1-5; D remains unclear. CDR3 length: 15 amino acids. V shed 0 bases and J shed 0 bases, with 7 bases lying between them. Per germline, CDR1 SGHNT and CDR2 YYREEE (reference sequence). In DNA, the CDR3 is TGTGCCAGCAGCTTGGGGGAGAATAGCAATCAGCCCCAGCATTTT. Protein sequence: CASSLGENSNQPQHF. Based on the CDR3 plus reference TRBV5-4 and TRBJ1-5, the full variable domain is ETGVTQSPTHLIKTRGQQVTLRCSSQSGHNTVSWYQQALGQGPQFIFQYYREEENGRGNFPPRFSGLQFPNYSSELNVNALELDDSALYLCASSLGENSNQPQHFGDGTRLSIL.

In regard to this clone: Distinct nucleotide sequences in the sample also encode this CDR3. V is TRBV20-1 and J is TRBJ2-1, with unresolved D. The CDR3 loop spans 11 amino acids. V was trimmed by 6 bases and J by 4 bases, leaving 7 bases between them. The germline CDR1 and CDR2 sequences are DFQATT and SNEGSKA (reference sequence). The CDR3 sequence: CSAPRYNEQFF. DNA of the CDR3: TGCAGTGCCCCGCGATACAATGAGCAGTTCTTC.

The genes are TRBV30 and TRBJ1-2, with TRBD1 identical over 8 bases. Germline CDR1 and CDR2: GTSNPN and SVGIG (reference sequence). The CDR3 spans 16 residues. V shed 4 bases and J 2 bases; nucleotides not matched to a gene: 12. CDR3 in amino acids: CAWTRKRTGKNYGYTF. CDR3 in DNA: TGTGCCTGGACCCGGAAACGGACAGGGAAAAACTATGGCTACACCTTC.

A single count supports this clone. The chain links TRBV2 to TRBJ1-2, with a weak D call TRBD1 (6 bases). With 7 bases removed from V and 4 bases from J, the gap between germline ends came to 10 bases. The germline V gene has CDR1 SNHLY and CDR2 FYNNEI. This CDR3 is 12 amino acids long. In nucleotides, the CDR3 is TGTGCCAGCATCCTACAGGGCTATGGCTACACCTTC. This codes for CASILQGYGYTF.

The gene calls are TRBV6-6 and TRBJ2-5; D is possibly TRBD2 (5 bases). Germline values: CDR1 MNHNY, CDR2 SVGAGI (reference sequence). V was cut by 6 bases and J by 1 base, with 9 bases left in between. There are 13 residues in the CDR3. CDR3 nucleotides: TGTGCCAGCAGCCGCGGGCCCCAAGAGACCCAGTACTTC. It encodes CASSRGPQETQYF.

The chain uses TRBV28 and TRBJ2-7; D perhaps matches TRBD1 (6 bases). The V end was cut by 7 bases, the J end by 2 bases, with 12 bases between. Germline-derived CDR1 and CDR2 are MDHEN and SYDVKM. This CDR3 contains 13 residues. The CDR3 sequence: CASTPDSTYEQYF. CDR3 nucleotides: TGTGCCAGCACCCCGGACAGTACCTACGAGCAGTACTTC.

The rearrangement uses TRBV5-6 and TRBJ2-1; 10 bases fit TRBD2. Germline V gene data show CDR1 as SGHDT and CDR2 as YYEEEE. This CDR3 has 15 amino acids. V trimming: 4 bases; J trimming: 3 bases; junction bases outside the gene matches: 4. Written as DNA, the CDR3 is TGTGCCAGCAGCAAGCGGACTAGCGGCTACAATGAGCAGTTCTTC. This codes for CASSKRTSGYNEQFF.

The V gene is TRBV2, the J gene TRBJ2-3, with 7 nucleotides matching TRBD2. The germline V gene has CDR1 SNHLY and CDR2 FYNNEI. V was pared by 8 bases and J by 4 bases, with 12 bases of the junction left unmatched. The CDR3 spans 15 residues. The CDR3 nucleotides read TGTGCCAGCTCTCTAGTCCCTAGCGGACCAGATACGCAGTATTTT. This encodes CASSLVPSGPDTQYF.

The chain recombines TRBV2 with TRBJ2-7; 10 nucleotides match TRBD2. Unmatched junction bases numbered 12, after V lost 5 bases and J lost 11 bases. CDR3 length: 14 residues. The germline V gene has CDR1 SNHLY and CDR2 FYNNEI. DNA of the CDR3: TGTGCCAGCAGTAGACTAGCGGGCTTTGCCATTGAGTACTTC. This codes for CASSRLAGFAIEYF.

The table lists this clone with a count of one. The chain couples TRBV29-1 to TRBJ2-2, with TRBD1 matching 7 bases. The CDR3 extends over 16 amino acids. The V gene's germline CDR1 is SQVTM and CDR2 ANQGSEA. After removal of 4 bases from V and 2 bases from J, the junction contained 10 bases not matched to a gene. The CDR3 DNA reads as TGCAGCGTTGCTTTTGGGGGACAGCTTAACACCGGGGAGCTGTTTTTT. Amino acids: CSVAFGGQLNTGELFF.

The V and J genes are TRBV4-3 and TRBJ2-1; 11 bases match TRBD2. The CDR3 covers 15 residues. CDR1 is LGHNA, CDR2 YSLEER, per germline. Germline trimming cut 1 base from V and 8 bases from J; bases unmatched to any gene: 4. As DNA, the CDR3 is TGCGCCAGCAGCCAAGTAGCGGGAGGGCCATATGAGCAGTTCTTC. Its translation is CASSQVAGGPYEQFF.

The chain is built from TRBV7-2 and TRBJ1-4, with a possible D match to TRBD1 (5 bases). Trimming removed 0 bases at V and 4 bases at J, with 12 bases between. Germline CDR1 SGHTA, CDR2 FQGNSA. The CDR3 sequence is 16 residues long. This chain's CDR3 is CASSLARRDFNEKLFF. The CDR3 DNA is TGTGCCAGCAGCTTAGCGAGGCGGGACTTTAATGAAAAACTGTTTTTT.

This sequence joins TRBV7-2 and TRBJ1-5; 7 bases agree with TRBD1. This CDR3 contains 15 residues. The J segment lost 2 bases and the V segment lost 5 bases, leaving 6 bases of the junction unmatched. The V gene's germline CDR1 is SGHTA and CDR2 FQGNSA. The CDR3 nucleotides are TGTGCCAGCAGCCTCGGGACAGTGGGCAATCAGCCCCAGCATTTT. Its translation is CASSLGTVGNQPQHF.